Included here is one T cell receptor beta chain sequence, with context. What it recognizes is unknown. They built TCR cDNA with 5'RACE template switching, a step that put in a universal primer site and UMIs. One entry per CDR3 protein, called by TCRdb with MiXCR from the 5' RACE reads. In the table there are 500,000 to 650,000 distinct CDR3 sequences, roughly a sixth of which are singletons. V lost 3 bases, J lost 0 bases, and 3 bases stayed unmatched. CDR1 SGHNT and CDR2 YYREEE come from the germline V gene (reference sequence). CDR3 size: 15 residues. The data stem from a study of T cells after yellow fever vaccination. Overall study context: The SMART-Seq v4 Ultra Low Input method served to prepare the low-cell-number fractions. Study results and caveats: Post-booster repertoires contained most primary-vaccination clones again (about 95% CD4, 85% to 90% CD8). Only a small proportion of the clonotypes turned up in both the CD4 and the CD8 compartments, likely arising from convergent recombination.

The receptor comes from a man between 18 and 29 years old who received the YFV17D yellow fever vaccine. Sequenced here: PBMCs, sampled 4 to 5 days after the first yellow fever vaccination. The chain links TRBV5-4 to TRBJ2-7; 10 positions agree with TRBD2. CDR3 sequence: CASSWGLASSYEQYF. The CDR3 nucleotides read TGTGCCAGCAGCTGGGGACTAGCGAGCTCCTACGAGCAGTACTTC. The variable domain in full, with the rest retrieved from reference TRBV5-4 and TRBJ2-7, is ETGVTQSPTHLIKTRGQQVTLRCSSQSGHNTVSWYQQALGQGPQFIFQYYREEENGRGNFPPRFSGLQFPNYSSELNVNALELDDSALYLCASSWGLASSYEQYFGPGTRLTVT.